These T cell receptor beta chains were read from a single sample in a study of shared clonotypes between healthy human individuals. The assay was immunoSEQ multiplex PCR, and TCRdb's table has in-frame clones only and misses some. There are hundreds of thousands of clones in the sample; 55% to 75% occur only once, and around 1.8% lies in the top ten. Sequenced: memory CD4+ T cells sorted from blood. Receptors were obtained from a woman aged 30 to 39 in good health. Each CDR3 is given with its conserved first and last residue. The D gene is left open where the match is weak. Not all rows give a size; the values are once, few, many and, for expanded clones, a class.

CDR3: CASSLGPNTDTQYF
DNA: TGTGCCAGCAGCTTAGGACCTAACACAGATACGCAGTATTTT
V: TRBV7-3
size: .
D: .
J: TRBJ2-3

CDR3: CASSHTEGGYGYTF
DNA: TGTGCCAGCTCACATACGGAGGGAGGCTATGGCTACACCTTC
V: TRBV18
size: .
D: .
J: TRBJ1-2

CDR3: CASSRLADQPQHF
DNA: TGTGCCAGCTCGCGCCTGGCGGATCAGCCCCAGCATTTT
V: TRBV18
size: .
D: .
J: TRBJ1-5

CDR3: CASTDRDRDGQPQHF
DNA: TGTGCCAGCACCGACCGGGACAGGGACGGTCAGCCCCAGCATTTT
V: TRBV2
size: once
D: TRBD1
J: TRBJ1-5

CDR3: CASSQGVLAGVQEQFF
DNA: TGCGCCAGCAGCCAAGGGGTGCTAGCGGGAGTACAGGAGCAGTTCTTC
V: TRBV4-1
size: .
D: TRBD2
J: TRBJ2-1

CDR3: CASSLGGVYEQYF
DNA: TGCGCCAGCAGCTTAGGTGGTGTCTACGAGCAGTACTTC
V: TRBV5-1
size: few
D: .
J: TRBJ2-7

CDR3: CAWTRTATYEQYF
DNA: TGTGCCTGGACGAGAACCGCCACCTACGAGCAGTACTTC
V: TRBV30
size: .
D: .
J: TRBJ2-7

CDR3: CASSVSGRRSDEQYF
DNA: TGCGCCAGCAGCGTCAGCGGGAGGCGATCAGATGAGCAGTACTTC
V: TRBV5-1
size: .
D: TRBD2
J: TRBJ2-7

CDR3: CASCSSSQGLAGTGELFF
DNA: TGTGCCAGCTGCTCCTCCTCCCAGGGCCTAGCGGGAACCGGGGAGCTGTTTTTT
V: TRBV11-1
size: .
D: TRBD2
J: TRBJ2-2

CDR3: CASSLSDLSPQYF
DNA: TGTGCCAGCAGCCTTAGCGATTTGAGTCCGCAGTATTTT
V: TRBV11-2
size: .
D: .
J: TRBJ2-3

CDR3: CASSQLRGMNTEAFF
DNA: TGTGCCAGCAGCCAACTCAGGGGAATGAACACTGAAGCTTTCTTT
V: TRBV14
size: .
D: .
J: TRBJ1-1

CDR3: CASSFGGRGWFTEAFF
DNA: TGTGCCAGCAGTTTTGGGGGGCGCGGGTGGTTCACTGAAGCTTTCTTT
V: TRBV28
size: .
D: .
J: TRBJ1-1

CDR3: CASSVPDRGRADTQYF
DNA: TGTGCCAGCAGCGTGCCGGACAGGGGGCGCGCAGATACGCAGTATTTT
V: TRBV5-6
size: .
D: TRBD1
J: TRBJ2-3

CDR3: CASCDDQETQYF
DNA: TGTGCCAGCTGTGACGATCAAGAGACCCAGTACTTC
V: TRBV2
size: .
D: .
J: TRBJ2-5

CDR3: CASSRQGNEQFF
DNA: TGTGCCAGCAGCCGACAGGGGAATGAGCAGTTCTTC
V: TRBV28
size: .
D: TRBD1
J: TRBJ2-1

CDR3: CASSPRTGSSTDTQYF
DNA: TGTGCCAGCTCACCACGGACAGGGAGTAGCACAGATACGCAGTATTTT
V: TRBV18
size: .
D: TRBD1
J: TRBJ2-3

CDR3: CASNHRYGYTF
DNA: TGTGCCAGCAACCACCGCTATGGCTACACCTTC
V: TRBV28
size: few
D: .
J: TRBJ1-2

CDR3: CASRGPGTPYEQYF
DNA: TGTGCCAGCAGGGGTCCCGGGACACCCTACGAGCAGTACTTC
V: TRBV7-9
size: .
D: .
J: TRBJ2-7

CDR3: CASSLASRGEEQYF
DNA: TGCGCCAGCAGCCTCGCCAGCAGGGGAGAAGAGCAGTACTTC
V: TRBV5-1
size: .
D: .
J: TRBJ2-7

CDR3: CASSLVGSKFTNYGYTF
DNA: TGTGCCAGCAGCTTAGTGGGCAGCAAGTTCACTAACTATGGCTACACCTTC
V: TRBV7-9
size: few
D: .
J: TRBJ1-2

CDR3: CASSSSGFSYEQYF
DNA: TGTGCCAGCAGCTCGAGTGGATTCTCCTACGAGCAGTACTTC
V: TRBV11-2
size: once
D: .
J: TRBJ2-7

CDR3: CASFSEHFYNEQFF
DNA: TGTGCCAGTTTTTCGGAGCACTTCTACAATGAGCAGTTCTTC
V: TRBV28
size: .
D: .
J: TRBJ2-1

CDR3: CASRPPIAGSYEQYF
DNA: TGTGCCAGCAGACCGCCCATAGCGGGGTCCTACGAGCAGTACTTC
V: TRBV6-6
size: .
D: TRBD2
J: TRBJ2-7

CDR3: CASTQGAEETQYF
DNA: TGTGCCAGCACGCAGGGGGCTGAGGAGACCCAGTACTTC
V: TRBV28
size: .
D: TRBD1
J: TRBJ2-5

CDR3: CASSSSGRRDEQFF
DNA: TGTGCCAGCAGTTCAAGCGGGAGGAGGGATGAGCAGTTCTTC
V: TRBV2
size: few
D: TRBD2
J: TRBJ2-1

CDR3: CASSSPYRGKNIQYF
DNA: TGTGCCAGCAGTTCTCCTTATCGGGGCAAAAACATTCAGTACTTC
V: TRBV28
size: once
D: .
J: TRBJ2-4

CDR3: CASSDTDRGLDTEAFF
DNA: TGTGCCAGCAGCGACACGGACAGGGGTTTAGATACTGAAGCTTTCTTT
V: TRBV7-9
size: once
D: TRBD1
J: TRBJ1-1

CDR3: CASHVSGQGSGYTF
DNA: TGTGCCAGCCATGTAAGCGGACAGGGAAGTGGCTACACCTTC
V: TRBV2
size: .
D: TRBD1
J: TRBJ1-2

CDR3: CASSLGQVNEQYF
DNA: TGTGCCAGCAGCTTAGGTCAGGTCAACGAGCAGTACTTC
V: TRBV11-2
size: .
D: .
J: TRBJ2-7

CDR3: CASSNRQHSGNTIYF
DNA: TGTGCCAGCAGCAACCGACAGCACTCTGGAAACACCATATATTTT
V: TRBV7-8
size: .
D: .
J: TRBJ1-3

CDR3: CASSQPTIRGSTDTQYF
DNA: TGCGCCAGCAGCCAACCGACAATACGGGGGAGCACAGATACGCAGTATTTT
V: TRBV5-1
size: .
D: .
J: TRBJ2-3

CDR3: CASSPPTNRYNEQFF
DNA: TGTGCCAGCTCACCACCGACAAATCGGTACAATGAGCAGTTCTTC
V: TRBV18
size: .
D: .
J: TRBJ2-1

CDR3: CASSPGQKMGYTF
DNA: TGTGCCAGCTCACCTGGACAGAAGATGGGCTACACCTTC
V: TRBV18
size: .
D: .
J: TRBJ1-2

CDR3: CASSRMGPYEQYF
DNA: TGTGCCAGCTCCCGGATGGGCCCCTACGAGCAGTACTTC
V: TRBV18
size: .
D: .
J: TRBJ2-7

CDR3: CASSLLSARNEQYF
DNA: TGCGCCAGCAGCTTACTCTCGGCACGGAACGAGCAGTACTTC
V: TRBV5-1
size: .
D: .
J: TRBJ2-7

CDR3: CASRKTGNTGELFF
DNA: TGTGCCAGCAGAAAAACAGGGAACACCGGGGAGCTGTTTTTT
V: TRBV6-5
size: medium-sized
D: .
J: TRBJ2-2

CDR3: CASSLQGYYEQYF
DNA: TGTGCCAGCAGCCTCCAGGGGTACTACGAGCAGTACTTC
V: TRBV5-4
size: .
D: .
J: TRBJ2-7

CDR3: CASSPFFGGGYEQYF
DNA: TGTGCCAGCAGTCCCTTTTTTGGCGGGGGCTACGAGCAGTACTTC
V: TRBV7-2
size: .
D: TRBD2
J: TRBJ2-7

CDR3: CASSKARGGRGNEQYF
DNA: TGTGCCAGCAGCAAAGCGAGGGGCGGGAGGGGCAACGAGCAGTACTTC
V: TRBV21-1
size: once
D: .
J: TRBJ2-7

CDR3: CAWSRQGNEQFF
DNA: TGTGCCTGGAGCCGACAGGGTAATGAGCAGTTCTTC
V: TRBV30
size: .
D: TRBD1
J: TRBJ2-1

CDR3: CASTLTWGSTDTQYF
DNA: TGTGCCAGCACCCTCACGTGGGGGAGCACAGATACGCAGTATTTT
V: TRBV11-2
size: many
D: .
J: TRBJ2-3

CDR3: CASSQGTLSNQPQHF
DNA: TGTGCCAGCTCCCAGGGGACACTTAGCAATCAGCCCCAGCATTTT
V: TRBV18
size: .
D: .
J: TRBJ1-5

CDR3: CASSLQGGKNYGYTF
DNA: TGTGCCAGCAGTCTACAGGGGGGCAAGAACTATGGCTACACCTTC
V: TRBV6-4
size: .
D: TRBD1
J: TRBJ1-2

CDR3: CASSIAASLETQYF
DNA: TGTGCCAGTAGTATAGCCGCTAGCCTGGAGACCCAGTACTTC
V: TRBV19
size: .
D: .
J: TRBJ2-5

CDR3: CSATPYNEQFF
DNA: TGCAGTGCTACGCCGTACAATGAGCAGTTCTTC
V: TRBV20-1
size: .
D: .
J: TRBJ2-1

CDR3: CASSLDWETQYF
DNA: TGTGCCAGCAGCTTAGATTGGGAGACCCAGTACTTC
V: TRBV7-6
size: .
D: .
J: TRBJ2-5

CDR3: CASSITGVLGRETQYF
DNA: TGTGCCAGTAGTATCACAGGGGTCTTGGGGCGAGAGACCCAGTACTTC
V: TRBV19
size: once
D: TRBD1
J: TRBJ2-5

CDR3: CASSIGLAGILPYEQYF
DNA: TGTGCCAGTAGTATTGGGCTAGCGGGCATCCTCCCCTACGAGCAGTACTTC
V: TRBV19
size: .
D: TRBD2
J: TRBJ2-7

CDR3: CASFNVPGNTIYF
DNA: TGTGCCTCGTTCAACGTCCCTGGAAACACCATATATTTT
V: TRBV30
size: few
D: .
J: TRBJ1-3

CDR3: CASSLEWAGELFF
DNA: TGTGCCAGCAGCTTGGAATGGGCCGGGGAGCTGTTTTTT
V: TRBV5-4
size: .
D: .
J: TRBJ2-2